These 4 T cell receptor beta chains came from one sample sequenced in a study of control samples from healthy donors and cancer patients. The data were produced by immunoSEQ multiplex PCR, yet TCRdb's version contains in-frame clones alone and is incomplete. Of about 89,000 clones in the sample, around nine tenths were seen once. Material for sequencing was blood. The receptors shown here come from a man aged 25-45 years in good health.

The chain is built from TRBV19 and TRBJ1-2, with TRBD1 matching over 7 bases. Germline V lookup: CDR1 LNHDA, CDR2 SQIVND (reference sequence). With 6 bases clipped from V and 3 bases from J, the junction kept 7 bases outside the gene matches. The CDR3 has 14 amino acids. For the CDR3, the DNA is TGTGCCAGTAGATCTACCGGGACAGACTATGGCTACACCTTC. This gives the protein CASRSTGTDYGYTF.

This rearrangement joins TRBV4-1 to TRBJ2-5, with D uncertain. V was shortened by 1 base and J by 5 bases, with 5 bases between the two germline ends. CDR1 MGHRA and CDR2 YSYEKL come from the germline V gene. The CDR3 runs 12 residues. The CDR3 coding sequence is TGCGCCAGCAGCCAAGGATGGGAGACCCAGTACTTC. Encoded protein: CASSQGWETQYF.

The chain employs TRBV5-1 and TRBJ1-1, with 8 bases lining up with TRBD1. The V gene end was trimmed by 5 bases and the J gene end by 7 bases; junction bases not matched to a gene: 13. The CDR3 contains 15 residues. CDR1 is SGHRS and CDR2 is YFSETQ in the germline V gene. The CDR3 region is CASRPSGTGNLEAFF. DNA for the CDR3: TGCGCCAGCAGACCATCCGGGACAGGAAACCTTGAAGCTTTCTTT.

The rearrangement joins TRBV30 to TRBJ2-3, with 8 nucleotides matching TRBD1. The CDR3 length is 15 residues. Trimming at V came to 1 base and at J to 4 bases, leaving 7 bases not matched to a gene. Germline lookup yields CDR1 GTSNPN and CDR2 SVGIG (reference sequence). CDR3 nucleotide sequence: TGTGCCTGGAGTGCTGGCAGGGGGCGCGCAGATACGCAGTATTTT. It is translated as CAWSAGRGRADTQYF.